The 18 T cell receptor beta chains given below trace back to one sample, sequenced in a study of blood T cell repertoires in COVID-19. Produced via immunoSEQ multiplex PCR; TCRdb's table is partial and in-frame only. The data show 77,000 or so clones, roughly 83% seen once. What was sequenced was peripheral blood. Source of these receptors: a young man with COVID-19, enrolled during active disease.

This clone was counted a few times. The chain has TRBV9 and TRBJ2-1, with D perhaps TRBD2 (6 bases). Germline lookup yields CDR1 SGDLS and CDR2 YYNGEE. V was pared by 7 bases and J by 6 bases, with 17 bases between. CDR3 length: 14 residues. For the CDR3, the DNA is TGTGCCAGCCCCGACCGGGACTGGCGCAATGAGCAGTTCTTC. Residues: CASPDRDWRNEQFF.

CDR3 region: CASSPGTLGEQYF. Written as DNA, the CDR3 is TGTGCCAGCAGCCCTGGGACTCTTGGCGAGCAGTACTTC. The chain recombines TRBV27 with TRBJ2-7, with TRBD2 as a possible D gene (6 bases). V lost 6 bases, J lost 6 bases, and 15 bases lay in between. CDR1 and CDR2 from the germline V gene are MNHEY and SMNVEV (reference sequence). The CDR3 loop spans 13 amino acids.

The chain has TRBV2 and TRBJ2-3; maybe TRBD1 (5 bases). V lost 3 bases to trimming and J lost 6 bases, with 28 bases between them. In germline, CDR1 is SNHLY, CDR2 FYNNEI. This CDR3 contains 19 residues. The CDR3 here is CASSETEPNNLLLGDTQYF. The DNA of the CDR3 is TGTGCCAGCAGTGAGACAGAACCAAACAATCTCCTGCTTGGGGATACGCAGTATTTT.

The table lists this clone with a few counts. CDR3: CASKIGGATDTQYF. As DNA, the CDR3 is TGTGCCAGCAAAATCGGCGGAGCCACAGATACGCAGTATTTT. The chain is built from TRBV2 and TRBJ2-3; D is ambiguous. The CDR3 is 14 amino acids. V was shortened by 7 bases and J by 2 bases, with 13 bases between the two germline ends. Germline CDR1 SNHLY, CDR2 FYNNEI.

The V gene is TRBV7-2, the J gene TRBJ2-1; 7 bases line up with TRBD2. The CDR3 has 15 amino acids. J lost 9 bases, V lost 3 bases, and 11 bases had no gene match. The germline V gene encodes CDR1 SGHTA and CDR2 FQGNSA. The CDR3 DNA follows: TGTGCCAGCAGCTTTAAGGGGATAGCGGGTCTTGAGCAGTTCTTC. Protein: CASSFKGIAGLEQFF. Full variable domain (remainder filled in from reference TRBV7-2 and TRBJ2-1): GAGVSQSPSNKVTEKGKDVELRCDPISGHTALYWYRQSLGQGLEFLIYFQGNSAPDKSGLPSDRFSAERTGGSVSTLTIQRTQQEDSAVYLCASSFKGIAGLEQFFGPGTRLTVL.

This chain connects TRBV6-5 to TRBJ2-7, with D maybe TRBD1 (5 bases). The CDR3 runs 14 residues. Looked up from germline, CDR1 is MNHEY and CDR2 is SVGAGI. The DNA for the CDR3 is TGTGTCCCTTGCCTGGGGCAGAGCTCCTACGAGCAGTACTTC. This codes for CVPCLGQSSYEQYF.

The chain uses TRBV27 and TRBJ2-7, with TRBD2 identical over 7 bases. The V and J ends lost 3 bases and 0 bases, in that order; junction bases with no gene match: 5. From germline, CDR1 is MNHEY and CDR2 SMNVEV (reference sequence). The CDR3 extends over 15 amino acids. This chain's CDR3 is CASSLLGGLSYEQYF. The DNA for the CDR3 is TGTGCCAGCAGTTTGTTGGGAGGGCTCTCCTACGAGCAGTACTTC.

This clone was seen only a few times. CDR3 nucleotide sequence: TGTGCCAGCAGCCCTCACCCACAGGGGGCCATGAGTCAGCCCCAGCATTTT. This gives the protein CASSPHPQGAMSQPQHF. This chain joins TRBV6-2 or TRBV6-3 and TRBJ1-5; 9 bases are a match to TRBD1. The V gene's germline CDR1 is MNHEY and CDR2 SVGEGT. V gave up 6 bases and J gave up 6 bases; unmatched junction bases: 15. This CDR3 has 17 amino acids.

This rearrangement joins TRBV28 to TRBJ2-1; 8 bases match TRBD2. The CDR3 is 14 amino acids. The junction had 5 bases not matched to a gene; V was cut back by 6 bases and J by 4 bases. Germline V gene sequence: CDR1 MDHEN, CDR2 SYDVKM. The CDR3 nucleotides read TGTGCCAGCAGAGGTAGCGGGACTTACAATGAGCAGTTCTTC. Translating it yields CASRGSGTYNEQFF.

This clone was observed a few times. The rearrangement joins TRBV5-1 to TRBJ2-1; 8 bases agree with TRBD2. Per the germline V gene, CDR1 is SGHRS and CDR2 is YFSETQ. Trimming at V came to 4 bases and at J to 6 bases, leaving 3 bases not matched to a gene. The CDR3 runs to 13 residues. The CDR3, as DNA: TGCGCCAGCAGCGCCGGGACTAGCAATGAGCAGTTCTTC. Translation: CASSAGTSNEQFF.

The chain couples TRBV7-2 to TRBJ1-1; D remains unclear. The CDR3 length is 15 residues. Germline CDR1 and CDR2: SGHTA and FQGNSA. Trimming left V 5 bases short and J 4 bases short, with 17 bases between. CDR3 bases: TGTGCCAGCAGCCCGACCGAAGGGAGACTCACTGAAGCTTTCTTT. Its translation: CASSPTEGRLTEAFF.

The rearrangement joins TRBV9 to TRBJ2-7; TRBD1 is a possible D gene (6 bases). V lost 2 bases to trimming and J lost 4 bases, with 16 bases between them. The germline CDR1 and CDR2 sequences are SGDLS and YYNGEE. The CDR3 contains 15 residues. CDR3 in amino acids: CASSVDPGVKYEQYF. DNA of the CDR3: TGTGCCAGCAGCGTCGACCCAGGGGTAAAGTACGAGCAGTACTTC.

In DNA form, the CDR3 reads TGTGCCAGCAGTTTAGATAGGGGATCCTACGAGCAGTACTTC. This translates into CASSLDRGSYEQYF. The V call is TRBV27, the J call TRBJ2-7, with D perhaps TRBD1 (5 bases). The germline V gene has CDR1 MNHEY and CDR2 SMNVEV (reference sequence). Trimming took 2 bases from V and 1 from J, leaving 9 bases between them. The CDR3 is 14 residues long.

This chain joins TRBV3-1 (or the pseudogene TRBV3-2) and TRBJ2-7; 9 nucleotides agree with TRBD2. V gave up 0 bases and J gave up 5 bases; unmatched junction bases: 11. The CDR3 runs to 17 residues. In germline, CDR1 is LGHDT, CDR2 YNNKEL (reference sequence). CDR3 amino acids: CASSQEGSGRSRDEQYF. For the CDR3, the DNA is TGTGCCAGCAGCCAAGAAGGAAGCGGGAGGAGTCGAGACGAGCAGTACTTC.

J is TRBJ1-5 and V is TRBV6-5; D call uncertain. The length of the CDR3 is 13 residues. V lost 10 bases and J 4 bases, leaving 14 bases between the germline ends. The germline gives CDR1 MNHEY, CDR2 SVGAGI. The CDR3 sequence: CATRGARNQPQHF. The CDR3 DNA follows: TGTGCCACCCGGGGAGCTCGAAATCAGCCCCAGCATTTT.

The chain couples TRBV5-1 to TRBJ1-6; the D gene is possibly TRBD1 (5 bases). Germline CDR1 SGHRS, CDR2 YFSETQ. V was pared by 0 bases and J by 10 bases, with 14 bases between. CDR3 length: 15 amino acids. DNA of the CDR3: TGCGCCAGCAGCTTGGATCAGGGATATGGGTCACCCCTCCACTTT. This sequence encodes CASSLDQGYGSPLHF.

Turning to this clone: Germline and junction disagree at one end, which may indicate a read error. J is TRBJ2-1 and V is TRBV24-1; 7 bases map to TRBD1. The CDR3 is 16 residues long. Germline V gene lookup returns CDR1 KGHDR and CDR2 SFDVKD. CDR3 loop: CATSDFEQGSSNEQFF. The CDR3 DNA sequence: TGTGCCACCAGTGATTTCGAACAGGGGTCCTCCAATGAGCAGTTCTTC.

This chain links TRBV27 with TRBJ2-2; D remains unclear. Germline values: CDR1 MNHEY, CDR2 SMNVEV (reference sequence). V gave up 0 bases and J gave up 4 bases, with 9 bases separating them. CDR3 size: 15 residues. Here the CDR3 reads CASSLSSLVTGELFF. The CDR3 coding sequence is TGTGCCAGCAGTTTATCATCCCTAGTCACCGGGGAGCTGTTTTTT.